The rows below give T cell receptor beta chains drawn from one sample of a study of blood T cell repertoires in COVID-19. Produced via immunoSEQ multiplex PCR; TCRdb's table is partial and in-frame only. The sample contains around 300,000 clones, roughly 88% of which appear only once. The specimen sequenced was peripheral blood. Every receptor here comes from a woman aged 70-85 years with acute or convalescent COVID-19. Both conserved end residues are part of each CDR3. D genes are given only for firm matches. Size is stated for part of the rows, as once, few or many counts, or as a class when the clone is expanded.

d_call	cdr3_length	v_call	clone_size	j_call	cdr3_nt	cdr3_aa
NA	15	TRBV7-8	NA	TRBJ2-3	TGTGCCAGCAGCCGATTGCAGTCTAGCACAGATACGCAGTATTTT	CASSRLQSSTDTQYF
NA	13	TRBV24-1	NA	TRBJ1-4	TGTGCCACCAGTTCCAGGGGCAATGAAAAACTGTTTTTT	CATSSRGNEKLFF
NA	14	TRBV7-2	few	TRBJ1-1	TGTGCCAGCAGCTTAGTGGGAGACATCTCTGAAGCTTTCTTT	CASSLVGDISEAFF
TRBD1	15	TRBV6-5	NA	TRBJ2-2	TGTGCCAGCAGTCCCAGGGGGCGCGACACCGGGGAGCTGTTTTTT	CASSPRGRDTGELFF
NA	15	TRBV2	NA	TRBJ2-2	TGTGCCAGCAGTGAACAGGGGCTCTACACCGGGGAGCTGTTTTTT	CASSEQGLYTGELFF
NA	16	TRBV18	NA	TRBJ1-2	TGTGCCAGCTCACCCCTACCCCAGGGTACGAACTATGGCTACACCTTC	CASSPLPQGTNYGYTF
NA	13	TRBV6-5	NA	TRBJ2-1	TGTGCCAGCAGTAGCCTGCGGATCGATGAGCAGTTCTTC	CASSSLRIDEQFF
NA	14	TRBV18	NA	TRBJ1-2	TGTGCCAGCTCACCCGGCCAGGGTCCGTCGGGCTACACCTTC	CASSPGQGPSGYTF
TRBD1	15	TRBV10-2	NA	TRBJ2-3	TGCGCCAGCAGGTCGACAGGGCGGAAAACAGATACGCAGTATTTT	CASRSTGRKTDTQYF
NA	15	TRBV2	NA	TRBJ2-4	TGTGCCAGCAGTCTATCCGTCGGAGCCAAAAACATTCAGTACTTC	CASSLSVGAKNIQYF
TRBD1	15	TRBV2	NA	TRBJ1-5	TGTGCCAGCAAGGACAGGGTGGGAGTCGGTCAGCCCCAGCATTTT	CASKDRVGVGQPQHF
TRBD1	16	TRBV5-4	NA	TRBJ1-2	TGTGCCAGCAGCATCTCCCGGGACAGGGTAACGGGGGGCTACACCTTC	CASSISRDRVTGGYTF
TRBD1	12	TRBV5-8	NA	TRBJ2-1	TGTGCCAGCAGCGCCTACAGGGGTGAGCAGTTCTTC	CASSAYRGEQFF
NA	15	TRBV5-1	NA	TRBJ1-3	TGCGCCAGCAGCTTAAACCAGGAAACTGGAAACACCATATATTTT	CASSLNQETGNTIYF
TRBD2	16	TRBV3-1/TRBV3-2	NA	TRBJ2-3	TGTGCCAGCAGCCAAGAGGCGGGGGGGCCATCAGATACGCAGTATTTT	CASSQEAGGPSDTQYF
TRBD1	15	TRBV6-5	NA	TRBJ2-3	TGTGCCAGCAGAGGGGGGACAGGGGGTGGAGATACGCAGTATTTT	CASRGGTGGGDTQYF
NA	16	TRBV11-2	NA	TRBJ1-2	TGTGCCAGCAGCAAAGGGGGAGACCCGCTGTCGGGCGGCTACACCTTC	CASSKGGDPLSGGYTF
NA	13	TRBV10-1	NA	TRBJ2-5	TGCGCCAGCAGTGCATGGGCAGGAGAGACCCAGTACTTC	CASSAWAGETQYF
NA	13	TRBV3-1/TRBV3-2	NA	TRBJ1-5	TGTGCCAGCAGCGCAGATCGTTATCAGCCCCAGCATTTT	CASSADRYQPQHF
TRBD1	15	TRBV13	NA	TRBJ2-7	TGTGCCAGCAGCCCAGACCGGGACAGGGGCCACGAGCAGTACTTC	CASSPDRDRGHEQYF
NA	15	TRBV11-2	NA	TRBJ1-4	TGTGCCAGCAGCTCTCGGGGGGTGGCTAATGAAAAACTGTTTTTT	CASSSRGVANEKLFF
NA	14	TRBV30	NA	TRBJ1-6	TGTGCCTGGAGTCGCGGACAGAGCAATTCACCCCTCCACTTT	CAWSRGQSNSPLHF
NA	14	TRBV24-1	once	TRBJ1-5	TGTGCCACCAGTGATTTGCTGTCAGGGGTGGCCCAGCATTTT	CATSDLLSGVAQHF
NA	13	TRBV12-3/TRBV12-4	NA	TRBJ2-5	TGTGCCAGCCGCCTCGACAGCAAAGAGACCCAGTACTTC	CASRLDSKETQYF
TRBD2	13	TRBV6-1	NA	TRBJ2-1	TGTGCCAGCAGTGAAGCGGGACTACTGGAGCAGTTCTTC	CASSEAGLLEQFF
NA	13	TRBV18	NA	TRBJ1-1	TGTGCCAGCTCGCAACAGATGAACACTGAAGCTTTCTTT	CASSQQMNTEAFF
NA	14	TRBV3-1/TRBV3-2	NA	TRBJ1-2	TGTGCCAGCGCCTCGACTAGGGGACTCTATGGCTACACCTTC	CASASTRGLYGYTF
NA	12	TRBV19	NA	TRBJ1-5	TGTGCCAGTAGTATGAGAAATCAGCCCCAGCATTTT	CASSMRNQPQHF
NA	14	TRBV19	NA	TRBJ2-7	TGTGCCAGTTATAGACAGGCCGGGTCCTACGAGCAGTACTTC	CASYRQAGSYEQYF
NA	16	TRBV6-2/TRBV6-3	NA	TRBJ1-3	TGTGCCAGCAGTTACGACGAGGGAAAACTGGGAAACACCATATATTTT	CASSYDEGKLGNTIYF
TRBD1	13	TRBV28	once	TRBJ2-7	TGTGCCAGCAGCATGTGGGGACAGAATCTGCAGTACTTC	CASSMWGQNLQYF
TRBD1	17	TRBV5-4	NA	TRBJ2-7	TGTGCCAGCAGCTTTGGACAGGGGGCGACCCGGACCTACGAGCAGTACTTC	CASSFGQGATRTYEQYF
NA	13	TRBV11-3	NA	TRBJ2-7	TGTGCCAGCAGCTTAGGGCAGGGGAAACAGCAGTACTTC	CASSLGQGKQQYF
TRBD2	16	TRBV20-1	once	TRBJ2-1	TGCAGTGCTAGTCCCAGCGGGGGGGCCTCCTACAATGAGCAGTTCTTC	CSASPSGGASYNEQFF
NA	15	TRBV4-2	NA	TRBJ1-1	TGTGCCAGCAGCCAAGATCAACAGTCCCCTTATGAAGCTTTCTTT	CASSQDQQSPYEAFF
NA	14	TRBV12-5	NA	TRBJ1-5	TGTGCTAGTGGTTCTGCGGGGGCCAGTCAGCCCCAGCATTTT	CASGSAGASQPQHF
TRBD1	13	TRBV2	NA	TRBJ1-2	TGTGCCAGCATTCGACAGGGCCGGGGTGGCTACACCTTC	CASIRQGRGGYTF
NA	13	TRBV24-1	NA	TRBJ1-2	TGTGCCACCAGTGATTTCACGGGGGATGGCTACACCTTC	CATSDFTGDGYTF
TRBD1	16	TRBV15	NA	TRBJ2-3	TGTGCCACCAGTACTCCGGGGTCCCAGGGGGCAGATACGCAGTATTTT	CATSTPGSQGADTQYF
NA	15	TRBV9	NA	TRBJ1-4	TGTGCCAGCAGCGTAGGGGGGGCAACTAATGAAAAACTGTTTTTT	CASSVGGATNEKLFF
NA	14	TRBV2	NA	TRBJ2-5	TGTGCCAGCAGTGGACTGACTAGGACTGAGACCCAGTACTTC	CASSGLTRTETQYF
TRBD1	15	TRBV5-1	NA	TRBJ2-2	TGCGCCAGCAGCTTGCAGGGGGCCGGCACCGGGGAGCTGTTTTTT	CASSLQGAGTGELFF
TRBD2	13	TRBV18	NA	TRBJ2-7	TGTGCCAGCTCGTTAGCGGGGACGTACGAGCAGTACTTC	CASSLAGTYEQYF
NA	13	TRBV19	NA	TRBJ1-3	TGTGCCATACACCAAAGCTCTGGAAACACCATATATTTT	CAIHQSSGNTIYF
NA	14	TRBV7-3	NA	TRBJ2-2	TGTGCCAGCAGCTACAATACGAACACCGGGGAGCTGTTTTTT	CASSYNTNTGELFF
NA	11	TRBV20-1	NA	TRBJ2-7	TGCAGTGCTAGAGATGGGGCAGGGCTGTACTTC	CSARDGAGLYF
TRBD1	14	TRBV2	NA	TRBJ1-2	TGTGCCAGCAGTGATGGACAGGGGAGGGTTGGCTACACCTTC	CASSDGQGRVGYTF